These 14 T cell receptor beta chains share one sample of origin, sequenced in a study of CDR3 diversity in severe acne. TCRdb redid the calling of the PCR reads with MiXCR, one entry per CDR3 protein. The data contain roughly 93,000 distinct CDR3 sequences, around 54% of them singletons. The source material was blood. The receptors originated from a male donor with severe acne vulgaris.

The chain links TRBV2 to TRBJ1-5, with no clear D. Germline CDR1 and CDR2: SNHLY and FYNNEI. The CDR3 covers 12 residues. The V and J ends lost 3 bases and 6 bases respectively, with 6 bases between them. The CDR3 DNA follows: TGTGCCAGCAGTGATTCGGGTCAGCCCCAGCATTTT. Its protein is CASSDSGQPQHF.

The V call is TRBV9, the J call TRBJ2-5, with TRBD2 identical over 8 bases. The CDR3 consists of 16 residues. CDR1 is SGDLS and CDR2 is YYNGEE in the germline V gene. V gave up 3 bases and J gave up 5 bases; unmatched junction bases: 12. The CDR3 protein is CASSAYPEPGGETQYF. In nucleotides, the CDR3 is TGTGCCAGCAGCGCTTATCCTGAACCGGGAGGGGAGACCCAGTACTTC. The full variable domain, completed using reference TRBV9 and TRBJ2-5, is DSGVTQTPKHLITATGQRVTLRCSPRSGDLSVYWYQQSLDQGLQFLIQYYNGEERAKGNILERFSAQQFPDLHSELNLSSLELGDSALYFCASSAYPEPGGETQYFGPGTRLLVL.

The gene calls are TRBV6-2 or TRBV6-3 and TRBJ2-3; the D gene is possibly TRBD2 (6 bases). The CDR3 runs to 16 residues. Per germline, CDR1 MNHEY and CDR2 SVGEGT. V shed 2 bases and J shed 2 bases, with 14 bases lying between them. CDR3 loop: CASSYGGRNATDTQYF. CDR3 sequence (DNA): TGTGCCAGCAGTTACGGAGGGCGGAACGCCACAGATACGCAGTATTTT.

This chain's CDR3 is CSVEDADRGYGYTF. DNA of the CDR3: TGCAGCGTTGAAGATGCGGACCGGGGCTATGGCTACACCTTC. The chain employs TRBV29-1 and TRBJ1-2; D not certain. The CDR3 has 14 amino acids. Trimming took 0 bases from V and 4 from J, leaving 12 bases between them. In germline, CDR1 is SQVTM, CDR2 ANQGSEA.

To note about this clonotype: At one end, the junction sequence differs from germline, possibly due to a read error. The chain combines TRBV10-3 with TRBJ1-4; D perhaps matches TRBD1 (5 bases). The germline V gene encodes CDR1 ENHRY and CDR2 SYGVKD. This CDR3 is built from 16 residues. The CDR3 nucleotides read TGTGCCAGCAGTTTAGTCTATGGAGGGGCTAATGAAAAACTGTTTTTT. Translation gives CASSLVYGGANEKLFF.

Points on this clonotype: Just one base apart from a much larger clone, this may be a read error. Because it lacks the conserved phenylalanine or tryptophan at the end, this CDR3 is likely a read error. The V and J genes are TRBV3-1 and TRBJ1-6; D is undetermined. Germline CDR1 reads LGHDT; CDR2 reads YNNKEL (reference sequence). The CDR3 extends over 12 amino acids. V was shortened by 1 base and J by 6 bases, with 1 base between the two germline ends. Written as DNA, the CDR3 is TGTGCCAGCAGCCAAGCTAATTCACCCCTCCACTTA. This sequence encodes CASSQANSPLHL.

This clonotype was picked up a small number of times. This rearrangement joins TRBV7-9 to TRBJ1-6; TRBD1 agrees at 7 bases. This CDR3 has 17 amino acids. V gave up 3 bases and J gave up 2 bases; unmatched junction bases: 7. CDR1 is SEHNR, CDR2 FQNEAQ, per germline (reference sequence). The CDR3 is CASSFTGVRAYNSPLHF. Here the CDR3 DNA reads TGTGCCAGCAGCTTCACAGGGGTCCGGGCCTATAATTCACCCCTCCACTTT.

This chain joins TRBV2 and TRBJ2-7, with D perhaps TRBD1 or TRBD2 (5 bases each). CDR1 is SNHLY, CDR2 FYNNEI, per germline. The CDR3 is made up of 15 amino acids. With 6 bases removed from V and 3 bases from J, the gap between germline ends came to 18 bases. The CDR3 DNA reads as TGTGCCAGCAGCTCCTCCGGGACCGTGTACTACGAGCAGTACTTC. Translating gives CASSSSGTVYYEQYF.

This clonotype has a count of ten or more. The V gene is TRBV4-1, the J gene TRBJ2-2; D uncertain. Trimming removed 4 bases from V and 7 bases from J, with 16 bases in between. The CDR3 contains 15 residues. In germline, CDR1 is MGHRA, CDR2 YSYEKL. The CDR3 here is CASSRKNTIDGELFF. The DNA of the CDR3 is TGCGCCAGCAGCCGGAAGAATACGATTGACGGGGAGCTGTTTTTT.

This chain links TRBV19 with TRBJ2-7, with no clear D. Germline loops: CDR1 LNHDA, CDR2 SQIVND (reference sequence). The CDR3 has 13 residues. Trimming removed 1 base from V and 3 bases from J, with 7 bases in between. The CDR3 region is CASSIGAIYEQYF. The CDR3 DNA follows: TGTGCCAGTAGTATAGGGGCCATCTACGAGCAGTACTTC. Variable domain in full (rest from reference TRBV19 and TRBJ2-7): DGGITQSPKYLFRKEGQNVTLSCEQNLNHDAMYWYRQDPGQGLRLIYYSQIVNDFQKGDIAEGYSVSREKKESFPLTVTSAQKNPTAFYLCASSIGAIYEQYFGPGTRLTVT.

This clonotype has just one count. This chain connects TRBV28 to TRBJ2-5; D remains unclear. In germline, CDR1 is MDHEN, CDR2 SYDVKM. Trimming took off 2 bases at V and 0 bases at J, with 4 bases between the two ends. The CDR3 sequence is 13 residues long. In nucleotides, the CDR3 is TGTGCCAGCAGTTTAAGATACCAAGAGACCCAGTACTTC. It codes for CASSLRYQETQYF. Full variable domain (outside the CDR3, taken from reference TRBV28 and TRBJ2-5): DVKVTQSSRYLVKRTGEKVFLECVQDMDHENMFWYRQDPGLGLRLIYFSYDVKMKEKGDIPEGYSVSREKKERFSLILESASTNQTSMYLCASSLRYQETQYFGPGTRLLVL.

The J gene is TRBJ2-2, the V gene TRBV29-1; tentative D call: TRBD2 (7 bases). From germline, CDR1 is SQVTM and CDR2 ANQGSEA. Trimming pared 6 bases from V and 6 bases from J, leaving 17 bases between. The CDR3 has 14 residues. In DNA, the CDR3 is TGCAGCGTGCTGAGCAGGGGAGGGCCCGGGGAGCTGTTTTTT. Protein sequence: CSVLSRGGPGELFF.

This chain joins TRBV29-1 and TRBJ2-7, with D perhaps given as TRBD1 or TRBD2 (5 bases each). Trimming left V 6 bases short and J 3 bases short, with 15 bases between. This CDR3 spans 13 amino acids. Looked up from germline, CDR1 is SQVTM and CDR2 is ANQGSEA. CDR3 region: CSVGTSKSYEQYF. The CDR3 DNA is TGCAGCGTCGGGACCTCGAAAAGCTACGAGCAGTACTTC.

This clonotype was observed a few times. The chain joins TRBV11-2 to TRBJ2-5; 8 bases match TRBD2. The CDR3 contains 16 residues. In germline, CDR1 is SGHAT, CDR2 FQNNGV. V shed 1 base and J 2 bases; nucleotides not matched to a gene: 6. The DNA of the CDR3 is TGTGCCAGCAGCTTAGTTTGGCGGGGGGCTCAAGAGACCCAGTACTTC. It encodes CASSLVWRGAQETQYF.